The T cell receptor beta chain described here comes from a study of blood T cell repertoires in COVID-19. In the study overall: COVID-19 samples collected from the United States, Italy and Spain covered acute and convalescent phases.

TCRdb keeps only in-frame clones here, not all; method: immunoSEQ multiplex PCR. The sample lists 150,000 to 200,000 clones, around 82% occurring once. Each participant's cohort was designated according to participant-reported clinical history. The length of the CDR3 is 15 residues. Germline loops: CDR1 SGHDN, CDR2 FVKESK. Trimming took 4 bases from V and 5 from J; bases not matched to a gene: 3. The chain links TRBV14 to TRBJ2-2, with 11 bases matching TRBD1. The TCR originated in a woman between 50 and 59 years old in a cohort exposed to, infected with or recovered from COVID-19 (not recorded which). Sequenced sample: PBMCs or T cells enriched from blood (not recorded which). The CDR3 DNA is TGTGCCAGCAGCCTGGGACAGGGGGGTACCGGGGAGCTGTTTTTT. Translating gives CASSLGQGGTGELFF.